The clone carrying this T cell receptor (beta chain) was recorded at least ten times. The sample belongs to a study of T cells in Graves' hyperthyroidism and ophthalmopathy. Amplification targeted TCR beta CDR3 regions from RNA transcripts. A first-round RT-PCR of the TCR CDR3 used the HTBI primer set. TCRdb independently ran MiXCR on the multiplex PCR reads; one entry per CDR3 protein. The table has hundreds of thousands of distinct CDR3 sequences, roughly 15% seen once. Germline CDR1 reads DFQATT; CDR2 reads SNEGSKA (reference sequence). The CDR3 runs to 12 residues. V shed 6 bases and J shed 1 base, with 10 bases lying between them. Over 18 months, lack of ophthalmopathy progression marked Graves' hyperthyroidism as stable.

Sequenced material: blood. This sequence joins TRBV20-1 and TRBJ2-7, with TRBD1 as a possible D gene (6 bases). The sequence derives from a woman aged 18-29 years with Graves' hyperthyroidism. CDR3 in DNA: TGCAGTGCGTCGGACAGTTCCTACGAGCAGTACTTC. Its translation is CSASDSSYEQYF.